This T cell receptor (beta chain) was sequenced in a study of blood T cells in healthy people across ages. Findings of the study overall: Estimates based on one million T cells were treated as lower bounds. Age brought a roughly linear fall in TCR beta diversity measured per million T cells.

The V gene's germline CDR1 is SGHRS and CDR2 YFSETQ. The CDR3 extends over 14 amino acids. Unmatched junction bases numbered 3, after V lost 0 bases and J lost 6 bases. Every sample gave at least 5.5 micrograms of total RNA when it was extracted. As for this clonotype: Its antigen is undetermined.

A second PCR, run for about 7 to 11 cycles, used a sample-barcoded 5' primer plus a J-beta primer mix. TCRdb redid the calling of the 5' RACE reads with MiXCR, one entry per CDR3 protein. The sample carries about 400,000 distinct CDR3 sequences, roughly half recorded once. This chain joins TRBV5-1 and TRBJ1-2; 9 positions match TRBD1. The sequenced material came from blood. This receptor was taken from a man in his 60s in good health. In nucleotides, the CDR3 is TGCGCCAGCAGCTTGGGGGACAGGGCGGATGGCTACACCTTC. This gives the protein CASSLGDRADGYTF.